The 8 T cell receptor beta chains given below trace back to one sample, sequenced in a study of T cell responses to AZD1222 COVID-19 vaccine. Profiled with immunoSEQ multiplex PCR; TCRdb holds only in-frame clones, not every one. In the table there are around 70,000 clones, 60% to 85% of which are singletons. The sample in question was peripheral blood, obtained on day 0 of MenACWY control vaccination. The receptors stem from an adult in good health.

The chain links TRBV18 to TRBJ1-1; a possible D gene is TRBD1 (5 bases). This CDR3 spans 14 amino acids. Trimming took 3 bases from V and 4 from J, leaving 12 bases between them. Germline CDR1 and CDR2: KGHSH and LQKENI. The CDR3 nucleotides read TGTGCCAGCTCACCTCGAGGGGAGAGCACTGAAGCTTTCTTT. It codes for CASSPRGESTEAFF.

This chain uses TRBV30 with TRBJ1-5, with D perhaps TRBD1 (6 bases). Germline V CDR1 and CDR2: GTSNPN, SVGIG (reference sequence). The CDR3 loop spans 14 amino acids. V lost 1 base and J lost 6, with 13 bases in between. Written as DNA, the CDR3 is TGTGCCTGGAGTGATGGGGGGGGCTCTCAGCCCCAGCATTTT. This gives the protein CAWSDGGGSQPQHF.

The chain recombines TRBV10-3 with TRBJ2-2; D gene unclear. V was pared by 0 bases and J by 2 bases, with 7 bases between. Germline-derived CDR1 and CDR2 are ENHRY and SYGVKD. The CDR3 contains 15 residues. This CDR3 is CAISESGGNTGELFF. The DNA of the CDR3 is TGTGCCATCAGTGAGTCTGGTGGTAACACCGGGGAGCTGTTTTTT.

V and J are TRBV28 and TRBJ2-7; D not resolved. Germline values: CDR1 MDHEN, CDR2 SYDVKM. The CDR3 covers 11 residues. Trimming took off 3 bases at V and 3 bases at J, with 3 bases between the two ends. CDR3 sequence reads: CASSFDYEQYF. The CDR3 DNA reads TGTGCCAGCAGTTTCGACTACGAGCAGTACTTC.

V is TRBV28 and J is TRBJ1-2, with 10 bases lining up with TRBD1. Trimming removed 5 bases from V and 3 bases from J; junction bases left unmatched: 12. Germline CDR1 and CDR2: MDHEN and SYDVKM. This CDR3 comprises 17 residues. Here the CDR3 DNA reads TGTGCCAGCAGTGACAGGGGGCTCCTTACAGGGGACTATGGCTACACCTTC. Protein product: CASSDRGLLTGDYGYTF.

This clone was recorded a few times. The CDR3 DNA follows: TGTGCCAGCAGCGAAGCGAAGGGCTACACCTTC. Its translation: CASSEAKGYTF. The chain joins TRBV28 to TRBJ1-2, with D unresolved. The CDR3 contains 11 residues. Germline-derived CDR1 and CDR2 are MDHEN and SYDVKM. V was clipped by 6 bases and J by 8 bases, with 10 bases between them.

This chain uses TRBV5-5 with TRBJ1-4, with D tentatively TRBD1 (5 bases). V was cut by 4 bases and J by 8 bases, with 21 bases left in between. The CDR3 runs to 16 residues. Germline CDR1 and CDR2: SGHKS and YYEKEE (reference sequence). The CDR3 bases are TGTGCCAGCAGCCTGGATAGGGGACGGGGGATCGAAAAACTGTTTTTT. Encoded protein: CASSLDRGRGIEKLFF.

The chain couples TRBV28 to TRBJ1-5; D is unclear. V was cut by 5 bases and J by 7 bases, with 9 bases left in between. CDR1 MDHEN and CDR2 SYDVKM come from the germline V gene. This CDR3 has 12 amino acids. Here the CDR3 reads CASSPSGQPQHF. CDR3 sequence (DNA): TGTGCCAGCAGTCCCTCGGGGCAGCCCCAGCATTTT.